Included here is one T cell receptor (beta chain) sequence, with context. Its antigen remains unknown. The sample belongs to a study of somatic mutations in cytotoxic T cells in rheumatoid arthritis. The overall study: Certain T-cell populations stained with V beta antibodies were FACS-sorted to nearly 100% purity, and V beta1+ cells were TCRB-sequenced. Study observations and caveats: CD8+ T cells showed clonality that did not differ significantly between patients with rheumatoid arthritis and age-matched healthy controls.

Profiled with immunoSEQ multiplex PCR; TCRdb holds only in-frame clones, not every one. This table has about 10,000 clones, over 75% appearing once. Germline loops: CDR1 MNHEY, CDR2 SMNVEV (reference sequence). Trimming stripped 6 bases from V and 0 bases from J, with 14 bases between. This CDR3 has 16 residues. The TCR comes from an adult with rheumatoid arthritis. This chain links TRBV27 with TRBJ1-4, with D perhaps matching TRBD1 (5 bases). Sequencing was carried out using CD8+ T cells sorted from blood. CDR3 region: CASSKLPGATNEKLFF. Here the CDR3 DNA reads TGTGCCAGCAGCAAACTACCGGGGGCAACTAATGAAAAACTGTTTTTT.